The clone carrying this TCR beta chain was counted a few times. The antigen remains unidentified. The assay was immunoSEQ multiplex PCR, and TCRdb's table has in-frame clones only and misses some. The table shows more than 65,000 clones, with about three quarters occurring only once. The sample originates from a study of OX40 agonist ivuxolimab in advanced cancers. Study-wide context: The study enrolled dose-escalation patients with hepatocellular carcinoma, melanoma, renal cell or head and neck cancer. Cohort: roughly 79% men, mean age 60, aged about 20 to 80.

Study-level findings and limits: Compared with CD4+, CD8+ T cells on average had more expanded clones.

At baseline, cycle 4 day 1, and cycle 7 day 1, blood was sampled. Germline lookup yields CDR1 MNHEY and CDR2 SMNVEV (reference sequence). The V end lost 0 bases, the J end lost 7 bases, and 7 bases lay between the germline ends. The CDR3 consists of 13 residues. The chain recombines TRBV27 with TRBJ2-1; D possibly corresponds to TRBD1 (5 bases). The receptor comes from an adult with an advanced solid tumor such as melanoma, head and neck, liver or kidney cancer. Specimen: CD4+ or CD8+ T cells sorted from blood, collected in a trial of the OX40 agonist ivuxolimab. CDR3 DNA sequence: TGTGCCAGCAGTTTATCCCGACAGAATGAGCAGTTCTTC. Translation: CASSLSRQNEQFF.